This entry lists 14 T cell receptor beta chains sequenced from one sample in a study of cytomegalovirus exposure and HLA in healthy donors (dated by TCRdb to about 2017). Libraries came from the immunoSEQ multiplex PCR assay. A mixture of 60 forward primers for TCR Vbeta segments and 13 reverse primers for TCR Jbeta segments was used in the multiplex PCR. Drawn from immuneACCESS, this table holds only the in-frame rearrangements with V and J called that TCRdb kept. Clones are partly lost; checked studies trace under half to an unresolved V gene and leave the rest unexplained. The sample table holds 60,000 to 70,000 clones, of which under 80% were seen once. The ten top clones hold about 5% of the sample. Sequenced sample: PBMCs. The receptors were sampled from a male donor in good health and CMV-seropositive.

In this sample, this clone turned up a few times. The chain carries TRBV6-1 and TRBJ2-2; a weak D match, TRBD1 (5 bases). Germline CDR1 reads MNHNS; CDR2 reads SASEGT. This CDR3 region has 15 residues. V gave up 6 bases and J gave up 4 bases, with 15 bases separating them. In DNA form, the CDR3 reads TGTGCCAGCAGCGAATTCCAACAGGTCACCGGGGAGCTGTTTTTT. This translates into CASSEFQQVTGELFF.

The V gene is TRBV6-5, the J gene TRBJ2-7; weak D call: TRBD1 (6 bases). Germline CDR1 and CDR2: MNHEY and SVGAGI. The CDR3 runs to 15 residues. The germline V and J ends were trimmed by 0 bases and 4 bases, with 13 bases remaining between them. The CDR3 is CASSYSGPQGYEQYF. The DNA for the CDR3 is TGTGCCAGCAGTTACTCTGGACCCCAGGGGTACGAGCAGTACTTC.

Only a few counts were recorded for this clone. The genes are TRBV4-2 and TRBJ2-6, with 9 bases lining up with TRBD1. V was clipped by 4 bases and J by 2 bases; unmatched bases: 24. The CDR3 loop spans 23 amino acids. From germline, CDR1 is LGHNA and CDR2 YNFKEQ. The CDR3 DNA is TGTGCCAGCAGCCCAAATCCGCGACGGATTCCCGGGACAGGGCCGCCTGGGGCCAACGTCCTGACTTTC. This codes for CASSPNPRRIPGTGPPGANVLTF.

The chain is built from TRBV2 and TRBJ1-4; TRBD1 matches at 7 bases. CDR1 is SNHLY, CDR2 FYNNEI, per germline. This CDR3 comprises 15 residues. V shed 6 bases and J 3 bases; nucleotides not matched to a gene: 7. CDR3 protein: CASRDQGQPNEKLFF. The CDR3 DNA reads TGTGCCAGCAGAGACCAGGGACAGCCTAATGAAAAACTGTTTTTT.

The chain recombines TRBV4-2 with TRBJ2-7, with D tentatively TRBD1 (5 bases). Between the trimmed V and J ends, which lost 0 bases and 2 bases, there was a span of 14 bases. The CDR3 covers 16 residues. Germline CDR1 LGHNA, CDR2 YNFKEQ. CDR3 loop: CASSQEGLGAAYEQYF. The CDR3 DNA reads as TGTGCCAGCAGCCAAGAAGGATTAGGGGCTGCCTACGAGCAGTACTTC.

The chain recombines TRBV9 with TRBJ2-7; 9 bases fit TRBD2. Germline assignment: CDR1 SGDLS and CDR2 YYNGEE. V gave up 0 bases and J gave up 3 bases; unmatched junction bases: 7. The CDR3 loop spans 16 amino acids. The CDR3 region has the DNA TGTGCCAGCAGCGTAGGAGTAGCGGGGGCCTTCTACGAGCAGTACTTC. Amino acid sequence: CASSVGVAGAFYEQYF. Supplemented by reference TRBV9 and TRBJ2-7, the full variable domain reads DSGVTQTPKHLITATGQRVTLRCSPRSGDLSVYWYQQSLDQGLQFLIQYYNGEERAKGNILERFSAQQFPDLHSELNLSSLELGDSALYFCASSVGVAGAFYEQYFGPGTRLTVT.

This chain connects TRBV11-2 to TRBJ2-1; D unclear. The V end was cut by 5 bases, the J end by 4 bases, with 12 bases between. CDR1 and CDR2 from the germline V gene are SGHAT and FQNNGV. The CDR3 extends over 14 amino acids. The CDR3 is CASSGSLRYNEQFF. DNA for the CDR3: TGTGCCAGCAGCGGGTCACTAAGATACAATGAGCAGTTCTTC.

The chain uses TRBV15 and TRBJ1-3; D gene uncertain. This CDR3 is 13 amino acids long. V was pared by 0 bases and J by 13 bases, with 13 bases between. Germline V gene sequence: CDR1 LNHNV, CDR2 YYDKDF (reference sequence). CDR3 DNA: TGTGCCACCAGCAGAGACCGCGCCCGGAGGATATATTTT. Its translation: CATSRDRARRIYF.

The table lists this clone with a count of one. This chain uses TRBV28 with TRBJ2-7; 9 bases match TRBD1. The germline CDR1 and CDR2 sequences are MDHEN and SYDVKM. V shed 2 bases, J shed 6 bases, and the junction held 8 bases outside the gene matches. CDR3 size: 15 residues. CDR3 DNA: TGTGCCAGCAGTTTACCCGGACAGGGGACGAGCGAGCAGTACTTC. Amino acid sequence: CASSLPGQGTSEQYF.

The chain is built from TRBV5-8 and TRBJ1-5; D might be TRBD1 (6 bases). V lost 0 bases, J lost 0 bases, and 10 bases lay in between. The CDR3 length is 16 residues. Germline values: CDR1 SGHTS, CDR2 YDEGEE. CDR3 sequence: CASSLERGASNQPQHF. The DNA of the CDR3 is TGTGCCAGCAGCTTGGAGCGGGGGGCTAGCAATCAGCCCCAGCATTTT.

The gene calls are TRBV5-1 and TRBJ1-1, with D unresolved. This CDR3 is built from 15 residues. Trimming left V 0 bases short and J 11 bases short, with 20 bases between. Germline-derived CDR1 and CDR2 are SGHRS and YFSETQ. The CDR3 DNA reads TGCGCCAGCAGCTTGGTGGCGGACTTCAGCGACCGGGCTTTCTTT. Its translation is CASSLVADFSDRAFF.

This chain uses TRBV7-9 with TRBJ2-2; possibly TRBD1 for D (6 bases). The V and J ends lost 8 bases and 0 bases respectively, with 7 bases between them. The germline V gene encodes CDR1 SEHNR and CDR2 FQNEAQ (reference sequence). This CDR3 region has 13 residues. This CDR3 reads CASQGPNTGELFF. In DNA, the CDR3 is TGTGCCAGCCAGGGGCCGAACACCGGGGAGCTGTTTTTT.

V usage is TRBV7-2 and J usage is TRBJ1-2; 9 bases agree with TRBD1. The V gene end was trimmed by 5 bases and the J gene end by 2 bases; junction bases not matched to a gene: 15. The germline gives CDR1 SGHTA, CDR2 FQGNSA. The CDR3 length is 18 residues. CDR3 in DNA: TGTGCCAGCAGCCGTAACCCCACAGGGGGCGATCCCAACTATGGCTACACCTTC. Encoded protein: CASSRNPTGGDPNYGYTF.

CDR3 in amino acids: CASSREQGSRTEAFF. The DNA of the CDR3 is TGCGCCAGCAGCCGAGAACAGGGGAGTAGGACTGAAGCTTTCTTT. This chain connects TRBV4-3 to TRBJ1-1; 7 bases match TRBD1. The CDR3 has 15 residues. V lost 4 bases, J lost 5 bases, and 10 bases stayed unmatched. In germline, CDR1 is LGHNA, CDR2 YSLEER.